These T cell receptor beta chains were read from a single sample in a study of early stage breast cancer tumors. Assay: immunoSEQ multiplex PCR; the TCRdb copy retains only in-frame clones and omits some. Among 25,000 to 35,000 clones, roughly 80% were seen once, and the ten largest hold 4.5% to 5%. What was sequenced was blood. Receptors were obtained from a person aged 35 to 50 with breast cancer. Each CDR3 is given with its conserved first and last residue. D genes are given only for firm matches. Not all rows give a size; the values are once, few, many and, for expanded clones, a class.

v_gene: TRBV6-4
d_gene: NA
j_gene: TRBJ1-5
abundance: few
CDR3aa: CASMARGVVF
CDR3nt: TGTGCCAGCATGGCACGGGGGGTGGTTTTT

v_gene: TRBV18
d_gene: NA
j_gene: TRBJ1-5
abundance: NA
CDR3aa: CASSRQDGENQPQHF
CDR3nt: TGTGCCAGCTCCCGACAAGACGGGGAGAATCAGCCCCAGCATTTT

v_gene: TRBV27
d_gene: TRBD1
j_gene: TRBJ2-2
abundance: NA
CDR3aa: CATNPGQGHTGELFF
CDR3nt: TGTGCCACCAACCCCGGACAGGGGCACACCGGGGAGCTGTTTTTT

v_gene: TRBV5-1
d_gene: TRBD1
j_gene: TRBJ2-5
abundance: NA
CDR3aa: CASSFTGTGPQETQYF
CDR3nt: TGCGCCAGCAGCTTCACCGGGACAGGCCCCCAAGAGACCCAGTACTTC

v_gene: TRBV12-5
d_gene: NA
j_gene: TRBJ2-3
abundance: NA
CDR3aa: CASGSSDTDTQYF
CDR3nt: TGTGCTAGTGGTTCCTCCGACACAGATACGCAGTATTTT

v_gene: TRBV29-1
d_gene: TRBD2
j_gene: TRBJ2-1
abundance: NA
CDR3aa: CSVARGDGGGSSYNEQFF
CDR3nt: TGCAGCGTCGCTAGGGGGGACGGCGGGGGGAGCTCCTACAATGAGCAGTTCTTC

v_gene: TRBV11-3
d_gene: TRBD2
j_gene: TRBJ2-1
abundance: NA
CDR3aa: CASSLDGRGGGGGNEQFF
CDR3nt: TGTGCCAGCAGCTTAGATGGGAGGGGCGGAGGAGGTGGAAATGAGCAGTTCTTC

v_gene: TRBV7-2
d_gene: NA
j_gene: TRBJ2-7
abundance: NA
CDR3aa: CASKQGEAHYEQYF
CDR3nt: TGTGCCAGCAAGCAGGGGGAGGCTCACTACGAGCAGTACTTC

v_gene: TRBV7-9
d_gene: NA
j_gene: TRBJ1-2
abundance: NA
CDR3aa: CASSVVQDYGYTF
CDR3nt: TGTGCCAGCAGCGTTGTACAGGACTATGGCTACACCTTC

v_gene: TRBV15
d_gene: TRBD2
j_gene: TRBJ2-3
abundance: NA
CDR3aa: CATSRGAGIGTDTQYF
CDR3nt: TGTGCCACCAGCAGAGGAGCGGGAATCGGCACAGATACGCAGTATTTT

v_gene: TRBV6-6
d_gene: NA
j_gene: TRBJ2-7
abundance: NA
CDR3aa: CASTTTNSYEQYF
CDR3nt: TGTGCCAGCACAACGACTAACTCCTACGAGCAGTACTTC

v_gene: TRBV5-1
d_gene: NA
j_gene: TRBJ2-1
abundance: NA
CDR3aa: CASSLAGANSYNEQFF
CDR3nt: TGCGCCAGCAGCTTGGCCGGCGCTAACTCCTACAATGAGCAGTTCTTC

v_gene: TRBV5-4
d_gene: NA
j_gene: TRBJ2-2
abundance: once
CDR3aa: CASSSGQYSNTGELFF
CDR3nt: TGTGCCAGCAGCTCCGGACAGTATTCGAACACCGGGGAGCTGTTTTTT

v_gene: TRBV11-3
d_gene: TRBD2
j_gene: TRBJ2-1
abundance: NA
CDR3aa: CASSPRWGTSGRAENEQFF
CDR3nt: TGTGCCAGCAGCCCGCGGTGGGGGACTAGCGGGAGGGCCGAGAATGAGCAGTTCTTC

v_gene: TRBV7-2
d_gene: TRBD1
j_gene: TRBJ1-2
abundance: medium-sized
CDR3aa: CASSPSTGWGYGYTF
CDR3nt: TGTGCCAGCAGCCCCTCGACAGGGTGGGGCTATGGCTACACCTTC

v_gene: TRBV7-6
d_gene: TRBD1
j_gene: TRBJ2-5
abundance: NA
CDR3aa: CASSLAWAQGAGETQYF
CDR3nt: TGTGCCAGCAGCTTAGCGTGGGCACAGGGGGCTGGAGAGACCCAGTACTTC

v_gene: TRBV28
d_gene: NA
j_gene: TRBJ1-3
abundance: NA
CDR3aa: CASSSAGITGNTIYF
CDR3nt: TGTGCCAGCAGTTCCGCGGGGATTACTGGAAACACCATATATTTT

v_gene: TRBV28
d_gene: NA
j_gene: TRBJ2-5
abundance: NA
CDR3aa: CASSLPIGPRTQYF
CDR3nt: TGTGCCAGCAGTTTACCCATCGGGCCTCGGACCCAGTACTTC

v_gene: TRBV7-2
d_gene: NA
j_gene: TRBJ2-3
abundance: NA
CDR3aa: CASSLGDLRDTQYF
CDR3nt: TGTGCCAGCAGCTTAGGGGACCTTCGGGATACGCAGTATTTT

v_gene: TRBV27
d_gene: TRBD1
j_gene: TRBJ1-5
abundance: medium-sized
CDR3aa: CASRLTTGGKDQPQHF
CDR3nt: TGTGCCAGCAGGCTAACAACAGGGGGTAAGGATCAGCCCCAGCATTTT

v_gene: TRBV27
d_gene: TRBD2
j_gene: TRBJ2-5
abundance: NA
CDR3aa: CASSLKTSGYQETQYF
CDR3nt: TGTGCCAGCAGTTTAAAGACTAGCGGGTACCAAGAGACCCAGTACTTC

v_gene: TRBV4-1
d_gene: NA
j_gene: TRBJ2-5
abundance: NA
CDR3aa: CASSQARQETQYF
CDR3nt: TGCGCCAGCAGCCAAGCAAGGCAAGAGACCCAGTACTTC

v_gene: TRBV28
d_gene: NA
j_gene: TRBJ2-7
abundance: NA
CDR3aa: CASSFGRQNYEQYF
CDR3nt: TGTGCCAGCAGTTTCGGGAGACAGAACTACGAGCAGTACTTC

v_gene: TRBV7-2
d_gene: TRBD2
j_gene: TRBJ2-7
abundance: NA
CDR3aa: CASSPGGLTYEQYF
CDR3nt: TGTGCCAGCAGCCCGGGAGGGTTGACCTACGAGCAGTACTTC

v_gene: TRBV6-6
d_gene: TRBD2
j_gene: TRBJ2-3
abundance: NA
CDR3aa: CASRGREGRGTQYF
CDR3nt: TGTGCCAGCCGTGGGCGGGAGGGCCGGGGTACGCAGTATTTT

v_gene: TRBV4-1
d_gene: TRBD2
j_gene: TRBJ2-1
abundance: NA
CDR3aa: CASSQDRMVAGVYNEQFF
CDR3nt: TGCGCCAGCAGCCAAGATCGCATGGTCGCGGGAGTATACAATGAGCAGTTCTTC

v_gene: TRBV7-2
d_gene: NA
j_gene: TRBJ1-2
abundance: NA
CDR3aa: CASSPLFSGYGYTF
CDR3nt: TGTGCCAGCAGCCCCCTGTTTAGCGGCTATGGCTACACCTTC

v_gene: TRBV4-3
d_gene: TRBD1
j_gene: TRBJ1-1
abundance: NA
CDR3aa: CASSQGDSAEAFF
CDR3nt: TGCGCCAGCAGCCAAGGGGACAGTGCTGAAGCTTTCTTT

v_gene: TRBV12-5
d_gene: NA
j_gene: TRBJ2-3
abundance: NA
CDR3aa: CASGSGTSTDTQYF
CDR3nt: TGTGCTAGTGGTTCCGGGACTAGCACAGATACGCAGTATTTT

v_gene: TRBV28
d_gene: NA
j_gene: TRBJ1-5
abundance: few
CDR3aa: CASGLGRQPQHF
CDR3nt: TGTGCCAGCGGTTTAGGTCGACAGCCCCAGCATTTT

v_gene: TRBV2
d_gene: TRBD1
j_gene: TRBJ1-6
abundance: few
CDR3aa: CASSFTGTEDSPLHF
CDR3nt: TGTGCCAGCAGTTTCACCGGGACAGAAGATTCACCCCTCCACTTT